This is a list of T cell receptor beta chains from one sample in a study. TCRdb ran MiXCR on the 5' RACE reads and lists one entry per CDR3 protein. The sample includes about 57,000 distinct CDR3 sequences, about 26% of them seen just once. The sequenced sample consisted of tumor-infiltrating Tregs sorted from the breast tumor. These receptor sequences come from a female donor with breast cancer. CDR3s include the opening cysteine and the closing phenylalanine or tryptophan. The D gene is left open where the match is weak. The size of a clone is reported for some rows only, either as once, few or many, or as a class for expanded clones.

cdr3_length: 14
j_call: TRBJ1-1
clone_size: -
d_call: -
v_call: TRBV20-1
cdr3_nt: TGCAGTGCTAGAATCCAGGTCATGCCCACTGAAGCTTTCTTT
cdr3_aa: CSARIQVMPTEAFF

cdr3_length: 13
j_call: TRBJ2-7
clone_size: -
d_call: -
v_call: TRBV6-5
cdr3_nt: TGTGCCAGCAGTTACAGGATAGGCTACGAGCAGTACTTC
cdr3_aa: CASSYRIGYEQYF

cdr3_length: 14
j_call: TRBJ1-1
clone_size: -
d_call: TRBD1
v_call: TRBV5-1
cdr3_nt: TGCGCCAGCAGCTTACAACAGGGGGGCAATGAAGCTTTCTTT
cdr3_aa: CASSLQQGGNEAFF

cdr3_length: 14
j_call: TRBJ2-3
clone_size: few
d_call: -
v_call: TRBV5-1
cdr3_nt: TGCGCCAGCAGCTGGGGTCAGTCCGAAGATACGCAGTATTTT
cdr3_aa: CASSWGQSEDTQYF

cdr3_length: 17
j_call: TRBJ2-2
clone_size: once
d_call: TRBD2
v_call: TRBV4-3
cdr3_nt: TGCGCCAGCAGCCAAGAGCTAGCGGGAACCTACACCGGGGAGCTGTTTTTT
cdr3_aa: CASSQELAGTYTGELFF

cdr3_length: 13
j_call: TRBJ1-4
clone_size: -
d_call: -
v_call: TRBV6-1
cdr3_nt: TGTCCCAGCAGTTACAGACAGGAGGGAAAACTGTTTTTT
cdr3_aa: CPSSYRQEGKLFF

cdr3_length: 16
j_call: TRBJ2-7
clone_size: once
d_call: TRBD2
v_call: TRBV4-2
cdr3_nt: TGTGCCAGCAGCCAAGATTCAAGCGGGAGCCGCTACGAGCAGTACTTC
cdr3_aa: CASSQDSSGSRYEQYF

cdr3_length: 13
j_call: TRBJ1-1
clone_size: -
d_call: -
v_call: TRBV5-1
cdr3_nt: TGCGCCAGCAGCTTGGCTTCGACAACTGAAGCTTTCTTT
cdr3_aa: CASSLASTTEAFF

cdr3_length: 14
j_call: TRBJ2-1
clone_size: many
d_call: -
v_call: TRBV20-1
cdr3_nt: TGCAGTGCCCTGGATCTCGGCTCCTACAATGAGCAGTTCTTC
cdr3_aa: CSALDLGSYNEQFF

cdr3_length: 16
j_call: TRBJ2-7
clone_size: -
d_call: -
v_call: TRBV7-2
cdr3_nt: TGTGCCAGCCGCGACCCACACCTCCAGGGGTCCTACGAGCAGTACTTC
cdr3_aa: CASRDPHLQGSYEQYF